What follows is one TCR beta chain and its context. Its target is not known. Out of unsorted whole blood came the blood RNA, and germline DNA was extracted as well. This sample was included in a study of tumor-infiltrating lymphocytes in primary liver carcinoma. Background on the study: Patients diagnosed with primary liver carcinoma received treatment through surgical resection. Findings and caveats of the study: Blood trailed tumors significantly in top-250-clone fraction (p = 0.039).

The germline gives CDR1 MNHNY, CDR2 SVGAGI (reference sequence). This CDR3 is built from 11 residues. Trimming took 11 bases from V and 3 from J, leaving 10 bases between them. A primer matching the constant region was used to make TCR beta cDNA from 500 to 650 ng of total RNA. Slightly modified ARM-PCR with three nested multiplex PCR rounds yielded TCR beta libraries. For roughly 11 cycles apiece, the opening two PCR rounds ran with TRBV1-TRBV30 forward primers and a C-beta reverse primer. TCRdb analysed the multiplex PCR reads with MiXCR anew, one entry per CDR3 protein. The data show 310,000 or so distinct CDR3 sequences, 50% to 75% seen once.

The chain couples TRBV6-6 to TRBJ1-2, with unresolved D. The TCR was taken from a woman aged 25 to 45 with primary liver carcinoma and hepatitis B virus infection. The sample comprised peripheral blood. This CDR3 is CAGRTDYGYTF. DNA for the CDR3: TGTGCCGGTAGGACCGACTATGGCTACACCTTC.